The rows below give T cell receptor beta chains drawn from one sample of a study of Ad26.COV2.S vaccination and SARS-CoV-2 variants. Using immunoSEQ multiplex PCR, the repertoire was profiled, and TCRdb retains in-frame clones only, with some absent. Among roughly 330,000 clones listed, 85% to 90% were seen once. Sequenced material: peripheral blood, taken in a trial of Ad26.COV2.S vaccine versus placebo. The origin of the receptors is a person aged 18-65 years who received the Ad26.COV2.S COVID-19 vaccine or a placebo. Each CDR3 is given with its conserved first and last residue. A D gene is named only where the DNA matches it firmly. Not all rows give a size; the values are once, few, many and, for expanded clones, a class.

d_gene: TRBD1; j_gene: TRBJ1-1; abundance: few; len: 13; v_gene: TRBV5-4; CDR3aa: CASSLLGTDEAFF; CDR3nt: TGTGCCAGCAGCCTGTTGGGGACAGATGAAGCTTTCTTT
d_gene: TRBD2; j_gene: TRBJ2-3; abundance: NA; len: 15; v_gene: TRBV7-6; CDR3aa: CASSSGGRNTDTQYF; CDR3nt: TGTGCCAGCAGCTCGGGCGGGAGGAACACAGATACGCAGTATTTT
d_gene: NA; j_gene: TRBJ2-2; abundance: NA; len: 15; v_gene: TRBV19; CDR3aa: CAIRPGRGNTGELFF; CDR3nt: TGTGCCATTAGGCCGGGCAGGGGGAACACCGGGGAGCTGTTTTTT
d_gene: NA; j_gene: TRBJ2-1; abundance: NA; len: 13; v_gene: TRBV7-6; CDR3aa: CASSSIQGLAQFF; CDR3nt: TGTGCCAGCAGCTCGATTCAGGGTTTAGCGCAGTTCTTC
d_gene: NA; j_gene: TRBJ2-4; abundance: NA; len: 15; v_gene: TRBV28; CDR3aa: CASSLNRVAKNIQYF; CDR3nt: TGTGCCAGCAGTTTAAACAGAGTAGCCAAAAACATTCAGTACTTC
d_gene: NA; j_gene: TRBJ1-1; abundance: NA; len: 14; v_gene: TRBV11-3; CDR3aa: CASSLSSVNTEAFF; CDR3nt: TGTGCCAGCAGCTTGTCATCAGTGAACACTGAAGCTTTCTTT
d_gene: NA; j_gene: TRBJ2-1; abundance: NA; len: 15; v_gene: TRBV9; CDR3aa: CASSVEGRSYNEQFF; CDR3nt: TGTGCCAGCAGCGTAGAAGGTCGCTCCTACAATGAGCAGTTCTTC
d_gene: NA; j_gene: TRBJ2-7; abundance: NA; len: 11; v_gene: TRBV19; CDR3aa: CASTQDSEQYF; CDR3nt: TGTGCCAGTACGCAGGACAGCGAGCAGTACTTC
d_gene: NA; j_gene: TRBJ2-1; abundance: NA; len: 14; v_gene: TRBV5-4; CDR3aa: CASSLDLSYNEQFF; CDR3nt: TGTGCCAGCAGCTTGGATCTTTCCTACAATGAGCAGTTCTTC
d_gene: TRBD2; j_gene: TRBJ2-1; abundance: few; len: 15; v_gene: TRBV27; CDR3aa: CASQLAGGPNNEQFF; CDR3nt: TGTGCCAGCCAACTAGCGGGAGGACCTAACAATGAGCAGTTCTTC
d_gene: TRBD2; j_gene: TRBJ2-7; abundance: NA; len: 14; v_gene: TRBV3-1/TRBV3-2; CDR3aa: CASSLGGAVNEQYF; CDR3nt: TGTGCCAGCAGCCTGGGAGGGGCGGTCAACGAGCAGTACTTC
d_gene: NA; j_gene: TRBJ2-2; abundance: few; len: 17; v_gene: TRBV24-1; CDR3aa: CATSSGLRDGFTGELFF; CDR3nt: TGTGCCACCAGTAGCGGCCTCCGGGACGGGTTCACCGGGGAGCTGTTTTTT
d_gene: NA; j_gene: TRBJ1-1; abundance: NA; len: 15; v_gene: TRBV27; CDR3aa: CASSLSPGTFSEAFF; CDR3nt: TGTGCCAGCAGTTTATCGCCCGGGACTTTCTCTGAAGCTTTCTTT
d_gene: NA; j_gene: TRBJ2-1; abundance: NA; len: 15; v_gene: TRBV7-6; CDR3aa: CASSPTAAAYNEQFF; CDR3nt: TGTGCCAGCAGCCCGACGGCGGCCGCCTACAATGAGCAGTTCTTC
d_gene: NA; j_gene: TRBJ1-1; abundance: few; len: 13; v_gene: TRBV5-6; CDR3aa: CASSSGKNTEAFF; CDR3nt: TGTGCCAGCAGCTCGGGCAAGAACACTGAAGCTTTCTTT
d_gene: NA; j_gene: TRBJ2-5; abundance: NA; len: 13; v_gene: TRBV2; CDR3aa: CASGGASQETQYF; CDR3nt: TGTGCCAGCGGGGGGGCGTCTCAAGAGACCCAGTACTTC
d_gene: NA; j_gene: TRBJ2-7; abundance: NA; len: 14; v_gene: TRBV9; CDR3aa: CASSERVSALEQYF; CDR3nt: TGTGCCAGCAGCGAAAGGGTGTCAGCTCTAGAGCAGTACTTC
d_gene: NA; j_gene: TRBJ1-1; abundance: NA; len: 14; v_gene: TRBV3-1/TRBV3-2; CDR3aa: CASSLNGGDTEAFF; CDR3nt: TGTGCCAGCAGCCTTAACGGGGGGGACACTGAAGCTTTCTTT
d_gene: NA; j_gene: TRBJ1-1; abundance: NA; len: 17; v_gene: TRBV21-1; CDR3aa: CASSAMPRTGENTEAFF; CDR3nt: TGTGCCAGCAGCGCGATGCCCCGGACAGGGGAGAACACTGAAGCTTTCTTT
d_gene: NA; j_gene: TRBJ2-5; abundance: NA; len: 14; v_gene: TRBV7-9; CDR3aa: CASSLVKQGGTQYF; CDR3nt: TGTGCCAGCAGCTTAGTAAAACAGGGAGGGACCCAGTACTTC
d_gene: NA; j_gene: TRBJ2-2; abundance: NA; len: 13; v_gene: TRBV12-3/TRBV12-4; CDR3aa: CAASPVVTGELFF; CDR3nt: TGTGCCGCCTCGCCGGTGGTCACCGGGGAGCTGTTTTTT
d_gene: TRBD1; j_gene: TRBJ2-1; abundance: NA; len: 12; v_gene: TRBV3-1/TRBV3-2; CDR3aa: CASSDRVSEQFF; CDR3nt: TGTGCCAGCAGTGACAGGGTTTCGGAGCAGTTCTTC
d_gene: NA; j_gene: TRBJ2-5; abundance: NA; len: 12; v_gene: TRBV6-2/TRBV6-3; CDR3aa: CASSYTQETQYF; CDR3nt: TGTGCCAGCAGTTACACACAAGAGACCCAGTACTTC
d_gene: NA; j_gene: TRBJ2-7; abundance: once; len: 17; v_gene: TRBV14; CDR3aa: CASSQDDSEGRAYEQYF; CDR3nt: TGTGCCAGCAGCCAAGATGATTCGGAGGGACGGGCCTACGAGCAGTACTTC
d_gene: TRBD1; j_gene: TRBJ2-7; abundance: NA; len: 15; v_gene: TRBV4-1; CDR3aa: CASSSGQAATYEQYF; CDR3nt: TGCGCCAGCAGCTCCGGACAGGCCGCAACCTACGAGCAGTACTTC
d_gene: NA; j_gene: TRBJ2-2; abundance: NA; len: 12; v_gene: TRBV12-3/TRBV12-4; CDR3aa: CASFLGTGELFF; CDR3nt: TGTGCCAGCTTCTTGGGCACCGGGGAGCTGTTTTTT
d_gene: NA; j_gene: TRBJ1-2; abundance: few; len: 13; v_gene: TRBV6-5; CDR3aa: CASKGGDLYGYTF; CDR3nt: TGTGCCAGCAAAGGGGGGGATCTCTATGGCTACACCTTC
d_gene: NA; j_gene: TRBJ2-1; abundance: NA; len: 21; v_gene: TRBV27; CDR3aa: CASSLSSWGLVGPPTGKEQFF; CDR3nt: TGTGCCAGCAGTTTATCAAGCTGGGGGCTAGTGGGGCCGCCGACTGGTAAGGAGCAGTTCTTC
d_gene: TRBD1; j_gene: TRBJ2-3; abundance: NA; len: 15; v_gene: TRBV6-5; CDR3aa: CASSLPGQDTDTQYF; CDR3nt: TGTGCCAGCAGTTTACCGGGACAGGACACAGATACGCAGTATTTT
d_gene: TRBD1; j_gene: TRBJ2-7; abundance: NA; len: 16; v_gene: TRBV6-5; CDR3aa: CASSYLATGDSYEQYF; CDR3nt: TGTGCCAGCAGTTACTTAGCGACAGGGGACTCCTACGAGCAGTACTTC
d_gene: TRBD2; j_gene: TRBJ2-1; abundance: NA; len: 18; v_gene: TRBV7-3; CDR3aa: CASSENAPGTSGRNEQFF; CDR3nt: TGTGCCAGCAGCGAAAATGCCCCCGGGACTAGCGGGAGAAATGAGCAGTTCTTC
d_gene: NA; j_gene: TRBJ1-1; abundance: NA; len: 17; v_gene: TRBV19; CDR3aa: CASSIGVTGRLNTEAFF; CDR3nt: TGTGCCAGTAGTATTGGGGTGACAGGAAGATTGAACACTGAAGCTTTCTTT
d_gene: NA; j_gene: TRBJ2-1; abundance: NA; len: 13; v_gene: TRBV18; CDR3aa: CASSPRDSNEQFF; CDR3nt: TGTGCCAGCTCACCCCGGGACTCCAATGAGCAGTTCTTC
d_gene: NA; j_gene: TRBJ2-1; abundance: NA; len: 14; v_gene: TRBV27; CDR3aa: CASSLSASYNEQFF; CDR3nt: TGTGCCAGCAGTTTATCTGCCTCCTACAATGAGCAGTTCTTC
d_gene: NA; j_gene: TRBJ1-2; abundance: once; len: 16; v_gene: TRBV15; CDR3aa: CATSRRQGNANYGYTF; CDR3nt: TGTGCCACCAGCAGGCGGCAGGGAAACGCTAACTATGGCTACACCTTC
d_gene: NA; j_gene: TRBJ1-1; abundance: NA; len: 13; v_gene: TRBV7-8; CDR3aa: CASSRIEVTEAFF; CDR3nt: TGTGCCAGCAGCCGAATAGAGGTAACTGAAGCTTTCTTT
d_gene: NA; j_gene: TRBJ1-2; abundance: NA; len: 18; v_gene: TRBV27; CDR3aa: CASSRRSRGAPANYGYTF; CDR3nt: TGTGCCAGCAGCCGACGTAGCAGGGGCGCCCCAGCTAACTATGGCTACACCTTC
d_gene: TRBD1; j_gene: TRBJ1-5; abundance: NA; len: 11; v_gene: TRBV20-1; CDR3aa: CSATGGGPQHF; CDR3nt: TGCAGTGCTACAGGGGGCGGCCCCCAGCATTTT
d_gene: TRBD1; j_gene: TRBJ1-1; abundance: NA; len: 14; v_gene: TRBV19; CDR3aa: CASSTGGGNTEAFF; CDR3nt: TGTGCCAGTTCGACAGGGGGCGGGAACACTGAAGCTTTCTTT
d_gene: NA; j_gene: TRBJ2-5; abundance: NA; len: 16; v_gene: TRBV6-2/TRBV6-3; CDR3aa: CASSYGTGRGLETQYF; CDR3nt: TGTGCCAGCAGTTACGGCACAGGGCGGGGGTTAGAGACCCAGTACTTC
d_gene: NA; j_gene: TRBJ2-5; abundance: few; len: 14; v_gene: TRBV10-1; CDR3aa: CASSAGHLLETQYF; CDR3nt: TGCGCCAGCAGTGCCGGACATCTCCTAGAGACCCAGTACTTC
d_gene: NA; j_gene: TRBJ1-2; abundance: NA; len: 15; v_gene: TRBV19; CDR3aa: CASSRSGAVGNGYTF; CDR3nt: TGTGCCAGTAGTAGGTCAGGAGCGGTGGGGAATGGCTACACCTTC
d_gene: NA; j_gene: TRBJ1-1; abundance: NA; len: 13; v_gene: TRBV7-2; CDR3aa: CASRLGGGVSAFF; CDR3nt: TGTGCCAGCAGACTAGGTGGGGGGGTTTCGGCTTTCTTT
d_gene: NA; j_gene: TRBJ2-7; abundance: NA; len: 14; v_gene: TRBV27; CDR3aa: CASSIGQNSYEQYF; CDR3nt: TGTGCCAGCTCAATCGGACAAAACTCCTACGAGCAGTACTTC
d_gene: NA; j_gene: TRBJ1-5; abundance: NA; len: 12; v_gene: TRBV11-2; CDR3aa: CASSLVGQPQHF; CDR3nt: TGTGCCAGCAGCTTAGTGGGCCAGCCCCAGCATTTT
d_gene: NA; j_gene: TRBJ2-2; abundance: NA; len: 15; v_gene: TRBV7-2; CDR3aa: CASSFYGGATGELFF; CDR3nt: TGTGCCAGCAGCTTCTATGGGGGCGCCACCGGGGAGCTGTTTTTT
d_gene: NA; j_gene: TRBJ1-2; abundance: NA; len: 13; v_gene: TRBV5-6; CDR3aa: CASSLNRRDGYTF; CDR3nt: TGTGCCAGCAGCTTGAACAGAAGGGATGGCTACACCTTC
d_gene: NA; j_gene: TRBJ1-2; abundance: NA; len: 14; v_gene: TRBV7-8; CDR3aa: CASSGGRANYGYTF; CDR3nt: TGTGCCAGCAGCGGTGGGCGAGCTAACTATGGCTACACCTTC
d_gene: NA; j_gene: TRBJ1-1; abundance: NA; len: 13; v_gene: TRBV9; CDR3aa: CASSAHPRTEAFF; CDR3nt: TGTGCCAGCAGCGCCCACCCGAGGACTGAAGCTTTCTTT
d_gene: TRBD2; j_gene: TRBJ2-1; abundance: NA; len: 14; v_gene: TRBV2; CDR3aa: CATGREGSYNEQFF; CDR3nt: TGTGCCACCGGAAGGGAGGGCTCCTACAATGAGCAGTTCTTC
d_gene: NA; j_gene: TRBJ1-4; abundance: NA; len: 14; v_gene: TRBV7-2; CDR3aa: CASTTEGTNEKLFF; CDR3nt: TGTGCCAGCACCACGGAGGGAACTAATGAAAAACTGTTTTTT
d_gene: TRBD2; j_gene: TRBJ2-3; abundance: NA; len: 16; v_gene: TRBV7-2; CDR3aa: CASSVLAGPSTDTQYF; CDR3nt: TGTGCCAGCAGCGTTCTAGCGGGGCCTAGCACAGATACGCAGTATTTT
d_gene: NA; j_gene: TRBJ2-3; abundance: NA; len: 15; v_gene: TRBV5-4; CDR3aa: CASSLEGAPTDTQYF; CDR3nt: TGTGCCAGCAGCTTGGAGGGTGCCCCCACAGATACGCAGTATTTT
d_gene: NA; j_gene: TRBJ2-7; abundance: NA; len: 11; v_gene: TRBV2; CDR3aa: CASREDSRQYF; CDR3nt: TGTGCCAGCAGGGAGGACAGCCGGCAGTACTTC
d_gene: NA; j_gene: TRBJ2-5; abundance: NA; len: 12; v_gene: TRBV10-3; CDR3aa: CAIRGQQETQYF; CDR3nt: TGTGCCATCAGGGGCCAACAAGAGACCCAGTACTTC
d_gene: NA; j_gene: TRBJ1-1; abundance: NA; len: 14; v_gene: TRBV7-2; CDR3aa: CASSLTVMNTEAFF; CDR3nt: TGTGCCAGCAGCTTGACAGTCATGAACACTGAAGCTTTCTTT
d_gene: NA; j_gene: TRBJ2-6; abundance: NA; len: 15; v_gene: TRBV6-1; CDR3aa: CASTHTSSGANVLTF; CDR3nt: TGTGCCAGCACTCACACTAGCTCTGGGGCCAACGTCCTGACTTTC
d_gene: NA; j_gene: TRBJ2-3; abundance: NA; len: 12; v_gene: TRBV7-3; CDR3aa: CASSLKGVTQYF; CDR3nt: TGTGCCAGCAGCTTAAAAGGAGTCACGCAGTATTTT
d_gene: NA; j_gene: TRBJ1-6; abundance: NA; len: 17; v_gene: TRBV6-2/TRBV6-3; CDR3aa: CASSRIPPLTDYSPLHF; CDR3nt: TGTGCCAGCAGCCGCATTCCCCCGCTGACGGATTATTCACCCCTCCACTTT